Detailed here is one T cell receptor beta chain. These data are taken from a study of blood T cell repertoires in COVID-19. Study summary: Samples taken during acute and convalescent COVID-19 were collected in the United States, Italy and Spain.

Assay used: immunoSEQ multiplex PCR; TCRdb lists only in-frame clones, some missing. The table has around 88,000 clones, over 70% seen once. The CDR3 spans 15 residues. The V segment lost 1 base and the J segment 2 bases; nucleotides outside the gene matches: 5. CDR1 SEHNR and CDR2 FQNEAQ come from the germline V gene (reference sequence). The origin of this receptor is a man between 45 and 60 years old who had recovered from COVID-19. This chain uses TRBV7-9 with TRBJ2-7, with 7 bases lining up with TRBD2. The sample consisted of peripheral blood. CDR3 sequence (DNA): TGTGCCAGCAGCTTAGTAGCGGGTTCGGCCTACGAGCAGTACTTC. Protein: CASSLVAGSAYEQYF.